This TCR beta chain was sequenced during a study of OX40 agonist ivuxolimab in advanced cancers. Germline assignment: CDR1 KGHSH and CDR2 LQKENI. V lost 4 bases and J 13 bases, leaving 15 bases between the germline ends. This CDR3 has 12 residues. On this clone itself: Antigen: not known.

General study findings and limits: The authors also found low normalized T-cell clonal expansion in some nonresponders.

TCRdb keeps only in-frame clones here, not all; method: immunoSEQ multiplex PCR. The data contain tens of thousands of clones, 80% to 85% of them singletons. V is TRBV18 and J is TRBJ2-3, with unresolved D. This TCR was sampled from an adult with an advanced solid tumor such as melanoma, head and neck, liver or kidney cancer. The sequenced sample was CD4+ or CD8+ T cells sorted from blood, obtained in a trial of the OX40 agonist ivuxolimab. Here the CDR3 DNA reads TGTGCCAGCTCACGCCGTACATTAACCGAGTATTTT. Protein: CASSRRTLTEYF.